This TCR beta chain derives from a study of OX40 agonist ivuxolimab in advanced cancers. Produced via immunoSEQ multiplex PCR; TCRdb's table is partial and in-frame only. In the table there are roughly 12,000 clones, more than 70% of which are singletons. Germline CDR1 GTSNPN, CDR2 SVGIG (reference sequence). The CDR3 length is 14 residues. V was cut by 1 base and J by 0 bases, with 7 bases left in between. The chain uses TRBV30 and TRBJ1-5; tentative D call: TRBD1 (6 bases). The sequenced sample was CD4+ or CD8+ T cells sorted from blood, obtained in a trial of the OX40 agonist ivuxolimab. The sequence was collected from an adult with an advanced solid tumor such as melanoma, head and neck, liver or kidney cancer. CDR3 protein: CAWSGTASNQPQHF. The CDR3 nucleotides are TGTGCCTGGAGTGGGACAGCTAGCAATCAGCCCCAGCATTTT.